This paragraph covers one T cell receptor beta chain sequence. Its antigen is undetermined. TCRdb redid the calling of the RT-PCR reads with MiXCR, one entry per CDR3 protein. This sample has about 650,000 distinct CDR3 sequences, with around 15% found just once. This sample was included in a study of response to subunit inactivated influenza vaccine. Findings of the study overall: The authors offered the suggestion that each seasonal influenza vaccination recruits few new T cells.

V lost 2 bases to trimming and J lost 12 bases; unmatched junction nucleotides: 10. The germline V gene encodes CDR1 SGHKS and CDR2 YYEKEE (reference sequence). This CDR3 region has 14 residues. The TCR originated in a man over 45 who received an inactivated influenza vaccine. The rearrangement uses TRBV5-5 and TRBJ2-2; 7 bases are shared with TRBD1. The sequenced sample was PBMCs from blood, obtained around 14 days before vaccination. CDR3 sequence reads: CASSFRQGWSQLFF. Written as DNA, the CDR3 is TGTGCCAGCAGCTTTCGACAGGGATGGAGCCAGCTGTTTTTT.